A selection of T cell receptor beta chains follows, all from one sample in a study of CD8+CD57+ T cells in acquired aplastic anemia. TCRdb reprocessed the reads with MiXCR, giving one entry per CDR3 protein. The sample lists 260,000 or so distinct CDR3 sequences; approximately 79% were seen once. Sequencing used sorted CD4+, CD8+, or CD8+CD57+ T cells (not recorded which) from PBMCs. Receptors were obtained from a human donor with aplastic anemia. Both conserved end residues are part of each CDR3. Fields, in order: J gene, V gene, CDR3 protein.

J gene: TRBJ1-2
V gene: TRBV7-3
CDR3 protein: CASSPQGTWGDYGYTF

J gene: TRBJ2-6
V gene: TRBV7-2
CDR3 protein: CASSLGGVPSGHNVLTF

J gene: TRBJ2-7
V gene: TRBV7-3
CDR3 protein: CASSLDYPGGRSGEQYF

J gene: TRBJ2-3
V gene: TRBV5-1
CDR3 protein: CASSQGLISTDTQYF

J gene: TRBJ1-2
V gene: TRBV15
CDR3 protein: CATHAPDLTNYGYTF

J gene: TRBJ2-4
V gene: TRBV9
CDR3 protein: CASGGDGDVQYF

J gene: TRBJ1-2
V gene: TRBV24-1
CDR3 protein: CATSDPGQGYTF

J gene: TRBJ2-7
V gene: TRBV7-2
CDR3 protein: CASSLAGGVDYEYYF

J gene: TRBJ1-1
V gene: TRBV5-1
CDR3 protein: CASSSNLRENTEAFF

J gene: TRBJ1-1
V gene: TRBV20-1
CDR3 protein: CSASDWGRLNTEAFF

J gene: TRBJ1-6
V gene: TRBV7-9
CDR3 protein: CAGQGARETQYFRF

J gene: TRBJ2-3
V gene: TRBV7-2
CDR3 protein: CASSPPAGGLAPQF

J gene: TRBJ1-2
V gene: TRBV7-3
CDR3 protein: CASSFTGQTLKGYTF

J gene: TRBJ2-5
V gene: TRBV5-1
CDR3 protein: CASSLAYYAKETQYF

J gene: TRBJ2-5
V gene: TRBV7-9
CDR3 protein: CATSRAADQGANDF

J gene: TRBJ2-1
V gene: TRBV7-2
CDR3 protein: CASSLAGGHDKHF

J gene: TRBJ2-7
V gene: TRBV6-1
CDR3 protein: CASSLLGQGSSYEQYF

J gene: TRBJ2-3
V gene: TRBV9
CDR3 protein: CASSGSGRDTESF

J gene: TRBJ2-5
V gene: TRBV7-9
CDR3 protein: CASSFQRDGGTEEF

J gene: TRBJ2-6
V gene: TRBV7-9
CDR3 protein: CASSLSRLVSRHYVLTF

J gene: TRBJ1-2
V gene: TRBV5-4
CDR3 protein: CASSFTSGPIGGYTF

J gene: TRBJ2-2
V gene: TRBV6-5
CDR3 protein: CASTKNGQGDTGELFF

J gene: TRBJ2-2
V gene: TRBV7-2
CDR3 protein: CASSLAGGPGTLFF

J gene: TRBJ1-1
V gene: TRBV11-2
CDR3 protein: CASSLDRVRNTEAFF

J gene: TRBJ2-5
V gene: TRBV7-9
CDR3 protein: CASSLGTGTKETYYF

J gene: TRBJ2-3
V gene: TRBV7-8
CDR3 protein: CASSDGTGHYKQYF

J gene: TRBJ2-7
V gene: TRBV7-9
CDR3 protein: CASSGRGSAERQYF

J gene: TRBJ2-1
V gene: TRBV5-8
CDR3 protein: CASSEGPPSYNEQFF